The source of this T cell receptor beta chain is a study of metastatic and nonmetastatic thyroid tumors. Study as a whole: Comparative analysis of repertoires was undertaken across blood and tumor or nodule tissue obtained from malignant and benign thyroid patients.

As originally analysed: Construction of a distant-metastasis classifier for papillary thyroid cancer relied on CDR3 differences across clinicopathological groups. MiXCR re-clonotyped the PCR reads for TCRdb. TCRdb's processing, not the study's, gives the V and J calls here. In the table there are roughly 90,000 clones, just under 15% of which are singletons. Treatment of any kind had been given to no patient before thyroid surgery. CDR1 and CDR2 from the germline V gene are LNHDA and SQIVND (reference sequence). This CDR3 has 15 residues. The junction had 7 bases not matched to a gene; V was cut back by 4 bases and J by 3 bases. This clone was recorded a few times.

Sample: blood. This sequence originates from a female donor with papillary thyroid cancer or a benign thyroid nodule (not recorded which). Some clones in this sample may be carry-over from other donors' samples. This chain connects TRBV19 to TRBJ1-1, with 8 nucleotides matching TRBD1. The CDR3 DNA sequence: TGTGCCAGTAGTACAGGGGGCGCACGGGACACTGAAGCTTTCTTT. Translation gives CASSTGGARDTEAFF.